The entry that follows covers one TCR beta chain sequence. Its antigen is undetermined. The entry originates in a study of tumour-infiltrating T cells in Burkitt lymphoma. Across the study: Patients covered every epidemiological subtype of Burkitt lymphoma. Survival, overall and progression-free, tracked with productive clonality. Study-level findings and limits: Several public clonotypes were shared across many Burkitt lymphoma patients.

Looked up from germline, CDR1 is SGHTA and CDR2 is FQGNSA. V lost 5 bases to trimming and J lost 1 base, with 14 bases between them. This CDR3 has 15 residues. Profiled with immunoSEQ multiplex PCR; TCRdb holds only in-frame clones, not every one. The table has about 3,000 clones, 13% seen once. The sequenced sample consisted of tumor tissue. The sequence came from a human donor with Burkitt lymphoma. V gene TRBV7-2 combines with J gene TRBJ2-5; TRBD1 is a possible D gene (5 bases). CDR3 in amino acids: CASSAQTELQETQYF. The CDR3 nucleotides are TGTGCCAGCAGCGCCCAGACAGAGCTCCAAGAGACCCAGTACTTC.